This T cell receptor (beta chain) originates from a study of tumor and adjacent non-tumor tissue in lung cancer. About the research overall: There were some 11 adenocarcinoma, 2 squamous cell carcinoma and 1 small cell lung cancer cases. Regarding the study as a whole: Tumor tissue had significantly higher TCR diversity than normal lung.

RNA was extracted from bulk tissue without any cell sorting. This non-tumor lung sample came from over 3 cm beyond the tumor edge. Between August and November 2014, newly diagnosed, chemotherapy-naive lung cancer patients underwent thoracic surgery in China. The library came from three nested PCR rounds adapted from ARM-PCR protocols. TCRdb reanalysed the multiplex PCR reads using MiXCR and keeps one entry per CDR3 protein. This table has some 80,000 distinct CDR3 sequences, over 65% appearing once. A remark on this clonotype: The antigen is unknown.

Sequencing was carried out using distant non-tumor lung tissue. This clonotype originated in a man between 65 and 85 years old with non-small cell lung cancer.

CDR3 protein: CSGTYRLVGGNEQFF. CDR3 bases: TGCAGTGGTACCTACCGACTAGTGGGAGGCAATGAGCAGTTCTTC. The chain is built from TRBV20-1 and TRBJ2-1; tentative D call: TRBD2 (6 bases). This CDR3 comprises 15 residues. Germline loops: CDR1 DFQATT, CDR2 SNEGSKA (reference sequence). Between the trimmed V and J ends, which lost 7 bases and 6 bases, there was a span of 22 bases.